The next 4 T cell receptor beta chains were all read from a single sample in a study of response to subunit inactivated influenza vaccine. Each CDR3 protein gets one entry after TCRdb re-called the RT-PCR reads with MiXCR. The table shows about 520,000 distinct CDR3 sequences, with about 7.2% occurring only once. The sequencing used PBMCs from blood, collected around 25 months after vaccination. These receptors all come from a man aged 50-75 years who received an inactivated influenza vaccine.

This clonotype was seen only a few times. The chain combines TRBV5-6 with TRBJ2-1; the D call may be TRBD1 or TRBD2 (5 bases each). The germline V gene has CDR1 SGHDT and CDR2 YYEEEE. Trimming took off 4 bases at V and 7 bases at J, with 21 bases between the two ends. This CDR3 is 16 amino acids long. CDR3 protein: CASSRVRGGLANEQFF. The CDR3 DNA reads TGTGCCAGCAGCCGTGTACGGGGCGGACTTGCGAATGAGCAGTTCTTC.

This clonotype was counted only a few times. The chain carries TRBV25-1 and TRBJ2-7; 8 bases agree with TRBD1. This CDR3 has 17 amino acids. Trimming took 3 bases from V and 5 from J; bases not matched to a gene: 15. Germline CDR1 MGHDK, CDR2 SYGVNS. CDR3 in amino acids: CASSDWGRGLKRDEQYF. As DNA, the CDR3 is TGTGCCAGCAGTGATTGGGGCAGGGGGCTCAAACGCGACGAGCAGTACTTC.

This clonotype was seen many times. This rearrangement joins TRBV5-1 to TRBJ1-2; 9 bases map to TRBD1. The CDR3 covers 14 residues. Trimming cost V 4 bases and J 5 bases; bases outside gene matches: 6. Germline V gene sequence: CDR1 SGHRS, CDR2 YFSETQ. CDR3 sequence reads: CASSPGQGGYGYTF. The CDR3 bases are TGCGCCAGCAGCCCGGGACAGGGTGGGTATGGCTACACCTTC.

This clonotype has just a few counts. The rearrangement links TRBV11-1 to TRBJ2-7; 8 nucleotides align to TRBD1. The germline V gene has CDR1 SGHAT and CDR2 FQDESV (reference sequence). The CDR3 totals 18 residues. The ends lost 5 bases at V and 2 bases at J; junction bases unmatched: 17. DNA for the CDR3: TGTGCCAGCAGCCCCTCTTGGATCCGGACAGGGATAACCTACGAGCAGTACTTC. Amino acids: CASSPSWIRTGITYEQYF. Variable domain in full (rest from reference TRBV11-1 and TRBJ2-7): EAEVAQSPRYKITEKSQAVAFWCDPISGHATLYWYRQILGQGPELLVQFQDESVVDDSQLPKDRFSAERLKGVDSTLKIQPAELGDSAMYLCASSPSWIRTGITYEQYFGPGTRLTVT.